This T cell receptor beta chain was observed in a study of T cells after yellow fever vaccination. Study findings and constraints: Contamination by abundant bulk-population clonotypes could be present in FACS-sorted repertoires. Reappearance after the booster was observed for most primary-vaccination clones (roughly 97% CD4, roughly 90% CD8).

CDR3 length: 14 residues. From germline, CDR1 is LNHDA and CDR2 SQIVND (reference sequence). V lost 5 bases to trimming and J lost 0 bases, with 11 bases between them. Generation of TCR cDNA used 5'RACE template switching (which added a universal primer site and UMIs). Each CDR3 protein is one row after TCRdb ran MiXCR on the 5' RACE reads. The data hold about 170,000 distinct CDR3 sequences, with 8% to 13% observed a single time. To note about this clonotype: Its target is not known.

The sequenced sample was CD8+ T cells sorted from PBMCs, obtained 15 days after the yellow fever booster vaccination. The rearrangement links TRBV19 to TRBJ2-7; no definite D call. The TCR comes from a man aged 18 to 30 who received the YFV17D yellow fever vaccine. The CDR3 bases are TGTGCCAGTAGTCCCTGGGCGCGCTCCTACGAGCAGTACTTC. Protein sequence: CASSPWARSYEQYF.